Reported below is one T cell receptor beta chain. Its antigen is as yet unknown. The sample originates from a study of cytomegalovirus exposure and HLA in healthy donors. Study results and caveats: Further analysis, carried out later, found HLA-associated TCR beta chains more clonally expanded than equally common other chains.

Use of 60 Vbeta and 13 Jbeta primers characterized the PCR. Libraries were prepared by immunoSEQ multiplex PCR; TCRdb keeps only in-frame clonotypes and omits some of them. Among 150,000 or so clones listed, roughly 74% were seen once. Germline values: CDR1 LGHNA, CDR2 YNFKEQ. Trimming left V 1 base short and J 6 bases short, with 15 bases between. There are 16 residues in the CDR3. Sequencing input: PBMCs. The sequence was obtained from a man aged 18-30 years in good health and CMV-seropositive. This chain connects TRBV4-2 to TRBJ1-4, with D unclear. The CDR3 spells CASSQVSVGGDEKLFF. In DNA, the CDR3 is TGTGCCAGCAGCCAAGTCTCCGTCGGTGGTGATGAAAAACTGTTTTTT.